The T cell receptor (beta chain) described here comes from a study of CD8 T cells in cerebrospinal fluid in Alzheimer's disease (TCRdb year 2020). Turning to the overall study: The study used two single-cell methods, plate-based nested PCR sequencing and droplet-based sequencing, to evaluate clonal expansion of CSF T cells. This study tested whether clonally expanded T cells could be found in cerebrospinal fluid from healthy elderly individuals and from patients with neurodegenerative disease. In the droplet-based CSF analysis comparing patients with controls, about ten healthy controls (10,876 cells) and about ten patients with MCI or Alzheimer's disease (about 10,000 cells) were included. The CSF gene-expression analysis, which included patients with Parkinson's disease, covered a total of roughly 25 samples. Beyond this particular receptor, the publication reports: Finding EBV-specific TCRs in CSF, the authors cautioned, does not establish a causal link between EBV and Alzheimer's disease. The EBV-specific clones were neither the most highly expanded clones nor enriched among patients. In pooled data, a highly expanded clone (at least 3% of TCRs) occurred in 1 of 10 healthy subjects versus 4 of 6 Alzheimer's patients. In patients with MCI or Alzheimer's disease, the biggest CSF clone accounted for a larger percentage of TCRs than in controls. Only samples with detectable clones (about eleven healthy, 5 MCI, 5 AD, 6 PD) were included in the overall clonality comparison.

The library was made by 10x single-cell sequencing. 10X Genomics single-cell V(D)J and 5' gene-expression libraries were used to profile CSF cells. An Illumina NextSeq550 was used to sequence CSF single-cell TCR libraries. As for the authors' bioinformatics: V(D)J reads were aligned to the vdj-GRCh38 alts ensemble 2.0.0 reference and processed with the Cell Ranger vdj pipeline. Clonotypes were defined as cell barcodes sharing the same set of productive CDR3 nucleotide sequences. Clonotype information was added to Seurat v3.0 gene-expression metadata to link clonality with transcriptional profiles. Any CSF cell with more than 1,800 genes, more than 7,500 UMIs or more than 10% mitochondrial reads was removed. CDR3-beta sequences were compared against VDJdb to identify TCRs with known antigen specificity. Clone sharing was examined by network analysis using the R package qgraph, in which only TCRs with complete alpha and beta chains were included. TCRdb reprocessed the reads, reporting each CDR3 protein sequence once and no DNA. Here the V and J calls rest on TCRdb's processing, not on the authors' analysis. This sample's table carries several hundred distinct CDR3 sequences. The ten biggest clones cover about 12% of the sample.

Patients with Parkinson's disease were included as a neurodegenerative disease comparison group, since earlier reports had described antigen-specific T cells in the blood of Parkinson's disease patients. Every participant was in good physical condition and had no acute infectious disease. Neurodegeneration in patients was confirmed with biomarkers including neurofilament, amyloid-beta and tau. For droplet-based sequencing, live CSF cells were sorted using a live/dead marker. CSF was obtained by lumbar puncture, and immune cells were pelleted by centrifugation at 300g. CSF samples were checked for red blood cells, and any sample contaminated with blood was excluded. CSF cells were cryopreserved in freezing medium, frozen overnight at -80 degrees C, and subsequently stored in liquid nitrogen. CSF samples were stored for less than seven months before analysis. This clonotype ranks as large (0.1 to 1%) by frequency alone, as no count is recorded. This clone's antigen is unknown.

The germline V gene (reference sequence) specifies MNHEY as CDR1 and SMNVEV as CDR2. The CDR3 sequence holds 14 residues, the cysteine and phenylalanine included. No nucleotide data were recorded. The sequenced sample consisted of cerebrospinal fluid. The chain was built from TRBV27 and TRBJ2-2; TCRdb proposes TRBD1, but this gene call is untestable without DNA. The receptor was derived from a human donor with Parkinson's disease. The CDR3 sequence is CASRLGQGTGELFF.